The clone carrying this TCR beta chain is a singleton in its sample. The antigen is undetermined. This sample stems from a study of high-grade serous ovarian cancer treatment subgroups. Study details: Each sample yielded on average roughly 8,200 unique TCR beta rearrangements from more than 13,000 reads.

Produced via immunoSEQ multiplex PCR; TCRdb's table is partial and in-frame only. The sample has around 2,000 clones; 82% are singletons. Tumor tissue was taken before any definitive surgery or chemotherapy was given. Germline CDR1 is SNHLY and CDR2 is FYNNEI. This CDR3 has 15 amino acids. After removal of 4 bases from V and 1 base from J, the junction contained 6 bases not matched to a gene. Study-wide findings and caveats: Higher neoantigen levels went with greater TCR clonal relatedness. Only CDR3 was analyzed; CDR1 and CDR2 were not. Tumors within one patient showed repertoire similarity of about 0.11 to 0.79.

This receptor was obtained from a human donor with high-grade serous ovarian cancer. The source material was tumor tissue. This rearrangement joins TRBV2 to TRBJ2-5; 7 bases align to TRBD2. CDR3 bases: TGTGCCAGCAGTGTCCAGCGGGGAATCCAAGAGACCCAGTACTTC. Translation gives CASSVQRGIQETQYF.